One sample yielded the 13 T cell receptor beta chains listed below, sequenced in a study of blood T cells in healthy people across ages. With a J-beta primer mix and a sample-barcoded 5' primer, a second PCR ran 7 to 11 cycles. TCRdb used MiXCR to reprocess the 5' RACE reads, holding one entry per CDR3 protein. Of some 880,000 distinct CDR3 sequences detected, under 40% appear once; the ten largest clones hold roughly 13%. The sample was blood. The receptor set was obtained from a man aged 18-30 years in good health.

The V gene is TRBV2, the J gene TRBJ1-1; D is undetermined. The germline V gene encodes CDR1 SNHLY and CDR2 FYNNEI. This CDR3 has 13 amino acids. Trimming stripped 2 bases from V and 3 bases from J, with 7 bases between. In nucleotides, the CDR3 is TGTGCCAGCAGTGAACTCGGGGACACTGAAGCTTTCTTT. Amino acids: CASSELGDTEAFF.

On this clonotype: The junction shows a germline mismatch at one end, possibly a read error. The chain couples TRBV10-3 to TRBJ2-1, with TRBD2 as a possible D gene (7 bases). Gene TRBJ2-7 matches the end of the DNA better, so the J call may be wrong. Germline-derived CDR1 and CDR2 are ENHRY and SYGVKD. The CDR3 sequence is 15 residues long. The CDR3 bases are TGCGCCATCACCAACTTTGCGGGGGCTTACAATGAGCAGTACTTC. Translating gives CAITNFAGAYNEQYF.

Comments on this clonotype: Possible read error: a much larger clone is one base away. V and J are TRBV5-6 and TRBJ1-2; tentatively, D is TRBD1 (5 bases). Germline CDR1 SGHDT, CDR2 YYEEEE. The CDR3 loop spans 14 amino acids. In DNA form, the CDR3 reads TGTGCCAGCATCTTGGCATCGGGGGGCTATGGCTACACCTTC. Translating gives CASILASGGYGYTF.

This clonotype was recorded once. The genes are TRBV4-3 and TRBJ1-1; D gene unclear. Trimming pared 2 bases from V and 0 bases from J, leaving 10 bases between. The CDR3 contains 15 residues. Germline V lookup: CDR1 LGHNA, CDR2 YSLEER. CDR3 coding DNA: TGCGCCAGCAGCCAACCTAGTAATTTGAACACTGAAGCTTTCTTT. Amino acid sequence: CASSQPSNLNTEAFF.

This clonotype has just a few counts. This chain links TRBV9 with TRBJ2-6; D not resolved. V was pared by 4 bases and J by 2 bases, with 10 bases between. The CDR3 totals 15 residues. CDR1 is SGDLS, CDR2 YYNGEE, per germline. The CDR3 region has the DNA TGTGCCAGCAGCTCAGACATTACTGGGGCCAACGTCCTGACTTTC. Encoded protein: CASSSDITGANVLTF. The entire variable domain, with the rest obtained from reference TRBV9 and TRBJ2-6, is as follows: DSGVTQTPKHLITATGQRVTLRCSPRSGDLSVYWYQQSLDQGLQFLIQYYNGEERAKGNILERFSAQQFPDLHSELNLSSLELGDSALYFCASSSDITGANVLTFGAGSRLTVL.

This clonotype was seen only a few times. This CDR3 reads CASSADKGLARNIQYF. In DNA form, the CDR3 reads TGTGCCAGCAGCGCAGACAAGGGACTAGCTAGAAACATTCAGTACTTC. The chain is built from TRBV7-2 and TRBJ2-4; 9 bases fit TRBD2. Germline V CDR1 and CDR2: SGHTA, FQGNSA. CDR3 length: 16 amino acids. V was pared by 5 bases and J by 6 bases, with 11 bases of the junction left unmatched.

The CDR3 nucleotides are TGTGCTAGTGGCAACCTGACAGTAGACGAGCAGTACTTC. Translated: CASGNLTVDEQYF. The J gene is TRBJ2-7, the V gene TRBV12-5; D is possibly TRBD1 (5 bases). The CDR3 length is 13 residues. Trimming removed 6 bases from V and 5 bases from J, with 14 bases in between. The V gene's germline CDR1 is LGHNT and CDR2 FRNRAP.

The chain uses TRBV12-3 or TRBV12-4 and TRBJ2-1; 7 nucleotides agree with TRBD1. The CDR3 runs 14 residues. V shed 7 bases and J 0 bases; nucleotides not matched to a gene: 3. The CDR3 DNA reads TGTGCCAGCAACCGACAGGGCTCCTACAATGAGCAGTTCTTC. This gives the protein CASNRQGSYNEQFF.

This clonotype was counted ten times or more. A much larger clone is a single base away; this may be a read error. The chain joins TRBV5-1 to TRBJ1-2; the match to TRBD1 covers 9 bases. V was clipped by 4 bases and J by 10 bases; unmatched bases: 11. The CDR3 has 14 amino acids. CDR1 is SGHRS, CDR2 YFSETQ, per germline. The CDR3 loop is CASSVDGQGSDYTF. CDR3 DNA sequence: TGCGCCAGCAGCGTGGATGGACAGGGGAGTGACTACACCTTC.

This clonotype came up many times. The rearrangement uses TRBV20-1 and TRBJ2-7; D may be TRBD2 (5 bases). There are 13 residues in the CDR3. The germline CDR1 and CDR2 sequences are DFQATT and SNEGSKA (reference sequence). V lost 5 bases and J 0 bases, leaving 11 bases between the germline ends. This CDR3 reads CSAQDSSSYEQYF. The CDR3 DNA sequence: TGCAGTGCTCAGGACTCGAGCTCCTACGAGCAGTACTTC.

This clonotype was detected a few times. This chain uses TRBV2 with TRBJ2-5; TRBD2 aligns across 7 bases. Per germline, CDR1 SNHLY and CDR2 FYNNEI. V lost 6 bases to trimming and J lost 4 bases; unmatched junction nucleotides: 14. This CDR3 comprises 16 residues. The CDR3 nucleotides read TGTGCCAGCAGGGACCCTACCAGCGGGGCCGCAGAGACCCAGTACTTC. Its protein is CASRDPTSGAAETQYF.

This clonotype occurred many times. The V call is TRBV12-3 or TRBV12-4, the J call TRBJ1-6; weak D call: TRBD1 (6 bases). This CDR3 is built from 14 residues. Between the trimmed V and J ends, which lost 5 bases and 7 bases, there was a span of 12 bases. The CDR3 DNA is TGTGCCAGCAGTCTACGCACAGGGAATTCACCCCTCCACTTT. This gives the protein CASSLRTGNSPLHF.

This clonotype has a handful of counts. The genes are TRBV5-6 and TRBJ2-6, with D perhaps TRBD2 (6 bases). The CDR3 has 20 residues. Trimming stripped 0 bases from V and 0 bases from J, with 19 bases between. From germline, CDR1 is SGHDT and CDR2 YYEEEE. The CDR3 region is CASSLGRRRDDHSGANVLTF. The CDR3 DNA reads as TGTGCCAGCAGCTTGGGGCGAAGGAGGGACGATCACTCTGGGGCCAACGTCCTGACTTTC.